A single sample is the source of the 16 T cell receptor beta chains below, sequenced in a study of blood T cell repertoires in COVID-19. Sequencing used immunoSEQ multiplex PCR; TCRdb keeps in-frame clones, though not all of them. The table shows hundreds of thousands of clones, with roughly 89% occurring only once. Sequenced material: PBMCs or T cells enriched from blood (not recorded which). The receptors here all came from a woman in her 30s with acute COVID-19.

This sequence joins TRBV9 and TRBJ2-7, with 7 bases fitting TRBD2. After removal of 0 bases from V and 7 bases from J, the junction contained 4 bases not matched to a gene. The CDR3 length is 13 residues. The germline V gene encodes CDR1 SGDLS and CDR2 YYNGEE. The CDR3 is CASSVEPAGEQYF. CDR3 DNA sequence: TGTGCCAGCAGCGTAGAGCCAGCGGGGGAGCAGTACTTC.

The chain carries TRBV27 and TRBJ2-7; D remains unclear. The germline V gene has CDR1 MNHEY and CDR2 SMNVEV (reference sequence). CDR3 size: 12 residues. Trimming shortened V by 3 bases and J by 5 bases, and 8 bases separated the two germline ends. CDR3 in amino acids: CASSFNTNEQYF. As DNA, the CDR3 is TGTGCCAGCAGTTTTAATACTAACGAGCAGTACTTC.

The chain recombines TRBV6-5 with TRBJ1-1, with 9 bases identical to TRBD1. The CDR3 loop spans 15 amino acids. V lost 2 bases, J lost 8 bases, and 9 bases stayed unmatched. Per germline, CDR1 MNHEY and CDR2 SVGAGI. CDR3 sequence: CASSYPTGGDAEAFF. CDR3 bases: TGTGCCAGCAGTTACCCCACAGGGGGCGACGCGGAAGCTTTCTTT.

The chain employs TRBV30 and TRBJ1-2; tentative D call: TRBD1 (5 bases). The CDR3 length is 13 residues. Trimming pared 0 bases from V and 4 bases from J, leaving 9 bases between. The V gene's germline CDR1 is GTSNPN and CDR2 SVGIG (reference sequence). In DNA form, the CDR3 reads TGTGCCTGGAGTGTATCCGGGGGCTATGGCTACACCTTC. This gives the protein CAWSVSGGYGYTF.

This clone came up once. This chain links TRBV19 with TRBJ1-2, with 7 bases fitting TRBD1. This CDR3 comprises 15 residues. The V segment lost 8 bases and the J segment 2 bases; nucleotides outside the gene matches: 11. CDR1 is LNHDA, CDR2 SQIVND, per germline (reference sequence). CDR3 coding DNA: TGTGCCAGTGAGGCTATACCGGGACAGAACTATGGCTACACCTTC. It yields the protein CASEAIPGQNYGYTF.

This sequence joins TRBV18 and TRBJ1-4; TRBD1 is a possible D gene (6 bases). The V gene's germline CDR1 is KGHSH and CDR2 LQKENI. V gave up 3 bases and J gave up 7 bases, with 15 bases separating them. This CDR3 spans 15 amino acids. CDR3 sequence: CASSPYRDVAEKLFF. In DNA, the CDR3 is TGTGCCAGCTCACCTTACAGGGACGTCGCTGAAAAACTGTTTTTT.

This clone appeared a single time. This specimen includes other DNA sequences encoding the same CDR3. The CDR3 sequence is CASSVSRYNEQFF. The CDR3 nucleotides are TGTGCCAGCAGCGTCTCGCGGTACAATGAGCAGTTCTTC. This chain connects TRBV9 to TRBJ2-1; D unresolved. Trimming left V 2 bases short and J 4 bases short, with 7 bases between. The CDR3 has 13 residues. The germline CDR1 and CDR2 sequences are SGDLS and YYNGEE.

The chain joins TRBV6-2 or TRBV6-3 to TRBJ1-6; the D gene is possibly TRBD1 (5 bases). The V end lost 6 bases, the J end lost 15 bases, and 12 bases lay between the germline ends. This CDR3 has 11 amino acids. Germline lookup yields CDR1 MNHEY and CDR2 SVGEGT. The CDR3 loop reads CASSGTGVLHF. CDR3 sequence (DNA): TGTGCCAGCAGCGGGACGGGGGTCCTCCACTTT.

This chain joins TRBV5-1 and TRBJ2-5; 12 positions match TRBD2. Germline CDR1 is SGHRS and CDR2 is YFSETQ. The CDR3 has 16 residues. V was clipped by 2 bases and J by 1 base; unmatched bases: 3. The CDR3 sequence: CASSLTSGGTQETQYF. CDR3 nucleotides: TGCGCCAGCAGCTTAACTAGCGGGGGGACCCAAGAGACCCAGTACTTC.

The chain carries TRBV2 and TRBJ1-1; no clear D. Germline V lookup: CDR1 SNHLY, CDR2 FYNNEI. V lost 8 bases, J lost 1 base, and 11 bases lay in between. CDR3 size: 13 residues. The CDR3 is CASAGDGNTEAFF. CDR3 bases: TGTGCCAGCGCGGGAGACGGGAACACTGAAGCTTTCTTT. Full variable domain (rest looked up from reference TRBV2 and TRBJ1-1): EPEVTQTPSHQVTQMGQEVILRCVPISNHLYFYWYRQILGQKVEFLVSFYNNEISEKSEIFDDQFSVERPDGSNFTLKIRSTKLEDSAMYFCASAGDGNTEAFFGQGTRLTVV.

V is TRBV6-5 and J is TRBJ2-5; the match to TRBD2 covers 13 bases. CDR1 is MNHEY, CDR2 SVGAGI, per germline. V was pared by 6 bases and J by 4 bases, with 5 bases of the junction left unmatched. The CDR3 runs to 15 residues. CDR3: CASRRRLAGGETQYF. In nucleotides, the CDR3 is TGTGCCAGCAGAAGGAGACTAGCGGGGGGAGAGACCCAGTACTTC.

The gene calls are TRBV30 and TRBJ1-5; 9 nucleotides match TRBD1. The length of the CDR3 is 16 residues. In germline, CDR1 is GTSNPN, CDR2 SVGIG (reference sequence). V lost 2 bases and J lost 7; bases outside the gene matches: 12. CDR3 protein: CAWSRGTGTGWQPQHF. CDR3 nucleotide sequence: TGTGCCTGGAGTCGAGGAACCGGGACAGGGTGGCAGCCCCAGCATTTT. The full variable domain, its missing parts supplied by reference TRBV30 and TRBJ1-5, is SQTIHQWPATLVQPVGSPLSLECTVEGTSNPNLYWYRQAAGRGLQLLFYSVGIGQISSEVPQNLSASRPQDRQFILSSKKLLLSDSGFYLCAWSRGTGTGWQPQHFGDGTRLSIL.

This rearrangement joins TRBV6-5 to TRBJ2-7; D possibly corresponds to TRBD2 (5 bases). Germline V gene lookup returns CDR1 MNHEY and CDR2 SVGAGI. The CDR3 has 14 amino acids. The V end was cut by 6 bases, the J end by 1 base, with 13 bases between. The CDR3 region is CASRRVESSYEQYF. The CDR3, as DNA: TGTGCCAGCAGGAGGGTGGAATCTTCCTACGAGCAGTACTTC.

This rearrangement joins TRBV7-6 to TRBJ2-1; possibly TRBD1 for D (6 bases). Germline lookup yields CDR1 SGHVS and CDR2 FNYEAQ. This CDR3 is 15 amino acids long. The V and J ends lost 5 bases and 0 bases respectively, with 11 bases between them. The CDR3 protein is CASSLTGSSYNEQFF. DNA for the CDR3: TGTGCCAGCAGCCTAACAGGGAGCTCCTACAATGAGCAGTTCTTC.

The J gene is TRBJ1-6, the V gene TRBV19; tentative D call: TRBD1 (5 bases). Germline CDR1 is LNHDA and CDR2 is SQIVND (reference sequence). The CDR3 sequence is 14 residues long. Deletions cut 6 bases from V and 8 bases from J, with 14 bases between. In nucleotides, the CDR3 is TGTGCCAGTAGCCTCCAGGGAGGTTATTCACCCCTCCACTTT. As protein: CASSLQGGYSPLHF.

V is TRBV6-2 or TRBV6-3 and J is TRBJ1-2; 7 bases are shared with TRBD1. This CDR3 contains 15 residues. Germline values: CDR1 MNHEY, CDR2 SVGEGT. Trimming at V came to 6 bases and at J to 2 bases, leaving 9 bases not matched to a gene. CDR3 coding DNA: TGTGCCAGCAGCGACAGGGACATAGTAAACTATGGCTACACCTTC. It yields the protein CASSDRDIVNYGYTF.